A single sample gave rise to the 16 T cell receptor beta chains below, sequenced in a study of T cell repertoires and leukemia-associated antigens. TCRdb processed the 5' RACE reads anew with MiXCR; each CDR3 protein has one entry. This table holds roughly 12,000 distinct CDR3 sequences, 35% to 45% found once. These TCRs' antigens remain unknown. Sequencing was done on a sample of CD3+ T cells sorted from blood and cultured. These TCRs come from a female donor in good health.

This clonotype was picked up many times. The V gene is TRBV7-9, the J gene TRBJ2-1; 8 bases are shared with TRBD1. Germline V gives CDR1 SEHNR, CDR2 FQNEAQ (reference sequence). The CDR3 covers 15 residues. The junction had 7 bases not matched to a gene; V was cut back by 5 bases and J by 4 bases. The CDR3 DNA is TGTGCCAGCAGCCTAGGACAGGGTGGATACAATGAGCAGTTCTTC. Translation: CASSLGQGGYNEQFF.

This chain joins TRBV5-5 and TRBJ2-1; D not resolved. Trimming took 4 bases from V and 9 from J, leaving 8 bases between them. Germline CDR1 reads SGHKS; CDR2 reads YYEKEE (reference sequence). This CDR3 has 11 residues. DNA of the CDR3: TGTGCCAGCAGCGAATTGGGTGAGCAGTTCTTC. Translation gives CASSELGEQFF.

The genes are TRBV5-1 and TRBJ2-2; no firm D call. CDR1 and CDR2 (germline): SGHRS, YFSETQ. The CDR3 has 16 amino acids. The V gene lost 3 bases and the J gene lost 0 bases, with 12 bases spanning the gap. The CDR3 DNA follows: TGCGCCAGCAGCTCCGGGCCGAGAACGAACACCGGGGAGCTGTTTTTT. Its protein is CASSSGPRTNTGELFF.

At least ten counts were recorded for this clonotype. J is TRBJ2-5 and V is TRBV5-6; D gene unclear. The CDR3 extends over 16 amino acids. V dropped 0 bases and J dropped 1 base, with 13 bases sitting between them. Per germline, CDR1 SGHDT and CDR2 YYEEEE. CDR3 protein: CASSLEYGSLQETQYF. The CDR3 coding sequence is TGTGCCAGCAGCTTGGAGTACGGATCACTCCAAGAGACCCAGTACTTC.

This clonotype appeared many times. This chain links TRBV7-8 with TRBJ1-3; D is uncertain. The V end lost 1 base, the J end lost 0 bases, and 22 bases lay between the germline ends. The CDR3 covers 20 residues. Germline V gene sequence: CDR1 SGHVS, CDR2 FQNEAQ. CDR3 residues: CASSLDSIRFLPTSGNTIYF. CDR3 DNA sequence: TGTGCCAGCAGCTTAGATAGCATCAGGTTTCTACCCACCTCTGGAAACACCATATATTTT. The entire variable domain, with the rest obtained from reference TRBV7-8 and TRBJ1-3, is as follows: GAGVSQSPRYKVAKRGQDVALRCDPISGHVSLFWYQQALGQGPEFLTYFQNEAQLDKSGLPSDRFFAERPEGSVSTLKIQRTQQEDSAVYLCASSLDSIRFLPTSGNTIYFGEGSWLTVV.

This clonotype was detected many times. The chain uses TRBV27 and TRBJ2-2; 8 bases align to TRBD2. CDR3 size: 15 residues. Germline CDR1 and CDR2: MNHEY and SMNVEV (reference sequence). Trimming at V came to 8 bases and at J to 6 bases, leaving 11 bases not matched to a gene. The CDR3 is CASRRSGRYSGELFF. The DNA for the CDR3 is TGTGCCAGCCGGCGGAGCGGGAGATATTCCGGGGAGCTGTTTTTT.

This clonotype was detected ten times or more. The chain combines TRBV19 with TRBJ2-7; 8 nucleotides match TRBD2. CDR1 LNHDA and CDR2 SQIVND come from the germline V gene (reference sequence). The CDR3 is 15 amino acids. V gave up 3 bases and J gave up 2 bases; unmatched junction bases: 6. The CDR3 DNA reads TGTGCCAGTAGTATGCTAGCGGGTAGCACCTACGAGCAGTACTTC. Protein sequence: CASSMLAGSTYEQYF. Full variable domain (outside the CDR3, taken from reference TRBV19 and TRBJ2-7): DGGITQSPKYLFRKEGQNVTLSCEQNLNHDAMYWYRQDPGQGLRLIYYSQIVNDFQKGDIAEGYSVSREKKESFPLTVTSAQKNPTAFYLCASSMLAGSTYEQYFGPGTRLTVT.

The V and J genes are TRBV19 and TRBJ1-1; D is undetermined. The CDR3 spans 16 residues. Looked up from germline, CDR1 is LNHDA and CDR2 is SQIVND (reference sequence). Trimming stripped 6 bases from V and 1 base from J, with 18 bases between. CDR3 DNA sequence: TGTGCCAGTAGCCCTGCACGTTACCGGGGGAACACTGAAGCTTTCTTT. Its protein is CASSPARYRGNTEAFF.

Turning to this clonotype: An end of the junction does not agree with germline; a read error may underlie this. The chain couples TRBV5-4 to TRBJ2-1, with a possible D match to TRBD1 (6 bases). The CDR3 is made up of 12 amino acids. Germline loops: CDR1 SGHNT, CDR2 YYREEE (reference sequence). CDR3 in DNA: TGTGCCCAAGGGACACTCTACAATGAGCAGCTCTTC. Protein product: CAQGTLYNEQLF.

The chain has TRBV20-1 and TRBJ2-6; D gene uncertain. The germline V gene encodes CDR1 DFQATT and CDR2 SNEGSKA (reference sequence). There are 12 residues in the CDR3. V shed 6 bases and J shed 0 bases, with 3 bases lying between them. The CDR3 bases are TGCAGTGCGGACTCTGGGGCCAACGTCCTGACTTTC. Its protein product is CSADSGANVLTF.

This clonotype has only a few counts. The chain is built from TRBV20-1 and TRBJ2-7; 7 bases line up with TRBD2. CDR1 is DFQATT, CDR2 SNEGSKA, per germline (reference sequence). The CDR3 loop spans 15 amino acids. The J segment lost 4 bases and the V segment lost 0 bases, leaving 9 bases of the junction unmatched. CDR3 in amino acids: CSARDTTSRFYEQYF. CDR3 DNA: TGCAGTGCTAGAGATACGACTAGCAGATTTTACGAGCAGTACTTC.

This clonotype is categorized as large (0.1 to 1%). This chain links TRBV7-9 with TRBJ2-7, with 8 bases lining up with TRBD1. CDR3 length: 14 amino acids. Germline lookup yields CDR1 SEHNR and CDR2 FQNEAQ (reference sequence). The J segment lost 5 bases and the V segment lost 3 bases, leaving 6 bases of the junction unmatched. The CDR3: CASSFQGARDEQYF. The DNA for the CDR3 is TGTGCCAGCAGCTTCCAGGGGGCGAGAGACGAGCAGTACTTC. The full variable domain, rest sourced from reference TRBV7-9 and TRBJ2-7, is DTGVSQNPRHKITKRGQNVTFRCDPISEHNRLYWYRQTLGQGPEFLTYFQNEAQLEKSRLLSDRFSAERPKGSFSTLEIQRTEQGDSAMYLCASSFQGARDEQYFGPGTRLTVT.

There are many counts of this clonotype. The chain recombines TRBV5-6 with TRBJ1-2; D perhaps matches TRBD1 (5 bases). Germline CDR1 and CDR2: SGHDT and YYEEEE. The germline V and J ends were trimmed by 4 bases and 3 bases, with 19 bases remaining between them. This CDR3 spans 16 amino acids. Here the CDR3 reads CASSPGGATLDYGYTF. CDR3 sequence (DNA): TGTGCCAGCAGCCCCGGTGGGGCAACCCTTGACTATGGCTACACCTTC.

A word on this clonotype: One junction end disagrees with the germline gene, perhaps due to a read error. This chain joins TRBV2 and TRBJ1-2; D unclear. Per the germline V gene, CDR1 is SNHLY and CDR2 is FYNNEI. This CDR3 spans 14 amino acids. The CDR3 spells CASGDGSANYGYTF. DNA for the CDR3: TGTGCCAGCGGTGATGGCTCAGCTAACTATGGCTACACCTTC.

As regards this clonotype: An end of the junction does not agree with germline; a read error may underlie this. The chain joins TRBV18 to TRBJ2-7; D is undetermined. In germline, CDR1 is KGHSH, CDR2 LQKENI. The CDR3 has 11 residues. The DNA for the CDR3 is TGTGCCAGCTCACCCCACGTCGAGCAGTACTTT. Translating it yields CASSPHVEQYF.

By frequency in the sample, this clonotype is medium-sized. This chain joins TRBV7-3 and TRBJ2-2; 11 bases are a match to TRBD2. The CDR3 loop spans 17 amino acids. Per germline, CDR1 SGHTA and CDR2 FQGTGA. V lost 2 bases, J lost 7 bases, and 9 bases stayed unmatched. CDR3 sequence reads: CASSLDPLAGVGGELFF. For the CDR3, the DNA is TGTGCCAGCAGCTTAGATCCACTAGCGGGAGTTGGCGGGGAGCTGTTTTTT.